The following is a TCR beta chain sequence with its context. Its antigen is undetermined. The sample belongs to a study of PD-1 blockade in classical Hodgkin lymphoma. Notes on the study in general: According to reports, newly diagnosed patients had lower baseline TCR diversity than healthy donors, and relapsed/refractory patients had lower baseline TCR diversity still.

Sample time point: newly diagnosed, previously untreated cHL patient sample. The authors used newly diagnosed, untreated classical Hodgkin lymphoma PBMCs as comparison. Some clones are missing from TCRdb's copy, which holds only in-frame ones; the method was immunoSEQ multiplex PCR. The table has 17,000 or so clones, roughly 90% seen once. The specimen sequenced was peripheral blood mononuclear cells (PBMCs). The sequence was obtained from a human donor with classical Hodgkin lymphoma.

The CDR3 region is CASRRQETPHTDTQYF. Written as DNA, the CDR3 is TGTGCCAGCAGAAGACAGGAGACCCCGCACACAGATACGCAGTATTTT. The chain has TRBV7-9 and TRBJ2-3; TRBD1 might be the D (6 bases). The CDR3 extends over 16 amino acids. CDR1 and CDR2 from the germline V gene are SEHNR and FQNEAQ (reference sequence). Trimming took off 6 bases at V and 2 bases at J, with 18 bases between the two ends.